A single sample is the source of the 17 T cell receptor beta chains below, sequenced in a study of HIV-infected patients and healthy controls (dated by TCRdb to between 2013 and 2015). The method was 5' RACE. Sequencer: Illumina MiSeq. SuperScript III was used to reverse transcribe 500 ng RNA with primers targeting the alpha and beta constant regions. Alpha and beta chain libraries were generated separately via chain-specific third strand synthesis with multiplexing indices. TCRdb reprocessing: public reads trimmed at Q25 with fastp, clones called with MiXCR, in-frame beta chains kept. Every entry covers one CDR3 protein and lists the most common genes and DNA from its rows. This sample gives 7,000 to 8,500 distinct CDR3 sequences in total; 5% to 6.5% of them show up just once. The ten largest make up about 20% of the sample. Whole blood was used without cell fractionation, so the repertoire reflected all unsorted peripheral T cells.

Material: blood, obtained before antiretroviral therapy. These receptor sequences come from an adult with HIV infection.

The CDR3 DNA sequence: TGTGCCAGCCCGGGACAGGGGGCGGGGATAGCCCGATTTTATGAGCAGTTCTTC. Translation gives CASPGQGAGIARFYEQFF. This rearrangement joins TRBV5-8 to TRBJ2-1; 12 bases line up with TRBD1. Trimming took 7 bases from V and 8 from J; bases not matched to a gene: 19. CDR1 SGHTS and CDR2 YDEGEE come from the germline V gene. CDR3 length: 18 residues.

This clonotype was seen repeatedly, ten times or more. V gene TRBV7-2 combines with J gene TRBJ1-5; maybe TRBD1 (5 bases). This CDR3 has 15 amino acids. CDR1 is SGHTA and CDR2 is FQGNSA in the germline V gene. The V and J ends lost 1 base and 4 bases respectively, with 11 bases between them. The CDR3: CASSLGSRANQPQHF. The DNA for the CDR3 is TGTGCCAGCAGCTTAGGGTCCAGGGCAAATCAGCCCCAGCATTTT.

This clonotype was seen ten or more times. The rearrangement joins TRBV2 to TRBJ1-1; possible D gene TRBD1, 5 bases. The length of the CDR3 is 10 residues. Trimming stripped 6 bases from V and 7 bases from J, with 6 bases between. Germline V gives CDR1 SNHLY, CDR2 FYNNEI. The CDR3 DNA follows: TGTGCCAGCAGGGGGGGTGAAGCTTTCTTT. It specifies CASRGGEAFF.

This clonotype rates as medium-sized (0.01 to 0.1%). The J gene is TRBJ2-3, the V gene TRBV24-1, with TRBD2 matching 12 bases. Germline V gene lookup returns CDR1 KGHDR and CDR2 SFDVKD. The CDR3 sequence is 17 residues long. The V segment lost 2 bases and the J segment 0 bases; nucleotides outside the gene matches: 2. CDR3 nucleotide sequence: TGTGCCACCAGTGATTATGGACTAGCGGGAAGCACAGATACGCAGTATTTT. As protein: CATSDYGLAGSTDTQYF.

The sample holds many counts of this clonotype. The V gene is TRBV4-3, the J gene TRBJ2-6; D remains unclear. CDR1 is LGHNA, CDR2 YSLEER, per germline. The V and J ends lost 0 bases and 0 bases respectively, with 9 bases between them. The CDR3 is 17 residues long. Written as DNA, the CDR3 is TGCGCCAGCAGCCAAGATTCGGTACTCTCTGGGGCCAACGTCCTGACTTTC. This codes for CASSQDSVLSGANVLTF.

By sample share, this clonotype is medium-sized. The rearrangement uses TRBV27 and TRBJ2-7, with 10 bases fitting TRBD2. The length of the CDR3 is 15 residues. The J segment lost 0 bases and the V segment lost 2 bases, leaving 1 base of the junction unmatched. Germline CDR1 reads MNHEY; CDR2 reads SMNVEV (reference sequence). The CDR3 loop reads CASSLLAGDSYEQYF. In nucleotides, the CDR3 is TGTGCCAGCAGTTTACTAGCGGGGGACTCCTACGAGCAGTACTTC.

In its sample, this clonotype ranks as medium-sized (0.01 to 0.1%). J is TRBJ1-5 and V is TRBV28; D remains unclear. Germline loops: CDR1 MDHEN, CDR2 SYDVKM. Trimming took 10 bases from V and 4 from J, leaving 14 bases between them. This CDR3 has 13 amino acids. The CDR3 coding sequence is TGTGCCACCGAATCCAGCCTAAATCAGCCCCAGCATTTT. Translation: CATESSLNQPQHF.

This chain uses TRBV6-1 with TRBJ2-3; 10 bases are a match to TRBD2. J gave up 7 bases and V 5 bases, and 12 bases lay outside the gene matches. Germline V gene data show CDR1 as MNHNS and CDR2 as SASEGT. The CDR3 extends over 16 amino acids. CDR3 protein: CASSKELAGYLNTQYF. The CDR3 DNA is TGTGCCAGCAGTAAAGAACTAGCGGGGTACCTCAATACGCAGTATTTT.

This clonotype is judged medium-sized (0.01 to 0.1%). The chain couples TRBV15 to TRBJ2-1; no definite D call. Germline lookup yields CDR1 LNHNV and CDR2 YYDKDF (reference sequence). Trimming shortened V by 0 bases and J by 0 bases, and 6 bases separated the two germline ends. The CDR3 totals 15 residues. For the CDR3, the DNA is TGTGCCACCAGCAGAGAGGCAGGCTCCTACAATGAGCAGTTCTTC. Its protein product is CATSREAGSYNEQFF.

This clonotype was picked up a small number of times. This chain joins TRBV7-3 and TRBJ2-2; the D gene is possibly TRBD2 (5 bases). Germline V lookup: CDR1 SGHTA, CDR2 FQGTGA. The CDR3 has 13 amino acids. With 5 bases removed from V and 6 bases from J, the gap between germline ends came to 10 bases. The DNA for the CDR3 is TGTGCCAGCAGCCCCGCTAGCTCCGGGGAGCTGTTTTTT. Protein product: CASSPASSGELFF.

This clonotype is judged medium-sized. This sequence joins TRBV4-2 and TRBJ2-1; D remains ambiguous. V was trimmed by 6 bases and J by 4 bases, leaving 10 bases between them. The CDR3 spans 13 residues. The V gene's germline CDR1 is LGHNA and CDR2 YNFKEQ. The CDR3 reads CASSTYLYNEQFF. CDR3 bases: TGTGCCAGCAGTACCTACCTATACAATGAGCAGTTCTTC.

The sample holds many counts of this clonotype. The chain recombines TRBV7-9 with TRBJ2-3; TRBD1 or TRBD2 may be the D gene (5 bases each). V was clipped by 4 bases and J by 4 bases, with 15 bases between them. This CDR3 contains 15 residues. Germline V gives CDR1 SEHNR, CDR2 FQNEAQ (reference sequence). As DNA, the CDR3 is TGTGCCAGCAGCTCAACGAGTGGGGGACCAGATACGCAGTATTTT. This translates into CASSSTSGGPDTQYF.

This clonotype is categorized as medium-sized. This chain uses TRBV7-9 with TRBJ2-1; D gene uncertain. CDR3 length: 12 amino acids. V was clipped by 2 bases and J by 10 bases, with 9 bases between them. Germline V CDR1 and CDR2: SEHNR, FQNEAQ (reference sequence). Here the CDR3 DNA reads TGTGCCAGCAGCTTAATAGCTCTCGAGCAGTTCTTC. This encodes CASSLIALEQFF.

In its sample, this clonotype is medium-sized. V gene TRBV5-1 combines with J gene TRBJ2-1, with TRBD1 matching 8 bases. V lost 4 bases and J lost 7; bases outside the gene matches: 19. The CDR3 is 18 residues long. Germline values: CDR1 SGHRS, CDR2 YFSETQ. CDR3 DNA sequence: TGCGCCAGCAGCCTGGACAGGGCTGGTCTTGTAGTTAGGAATGAGCAGTTCTTC. Translating it yields CASSLDRAGLVVRNEQFF. The full variable domain, completed using reference TRBV5-1 and TRBJ2-1, is KAGVTQTPRYLIKTRGQQVTLSCSPISGHRSVSWYQQTPGQGLQFLFEYFSETQRNKGNFPGRFSGRQFSNSRSEMNVSTLELGDSALYLCASSLDRAGLVVRNEQFFGPGTRLTVL.

Many counts were recorded for this clonotype. The chain carries TRBV7-9 and TRBJ2-5; 7 nucleotides agree with TRBD1. The CDR3 is 18 residues long. V was clipped by 5 bases and J by 4 bases; unmatched bases: 19. Germline V gives CDR1 SEHNR, CDR2 FQNEAQ (reference sequence). This chain's CDR3 is CASSPPPDRDREPETQYF. CDR3 DNA sequence: TGTGCCAGCAGCCCGCCCCCTGACCGAGACAGGGAGCCAGAGACCCAGTACTTC.

This clonotype has at least ten counts. This chain uses TRBV20-1 with TRBJ2-7; 8 bases agree with TRBD2. The J segment lost 7 bases and the V segment lost 1 base, leaving 9 bases of the junction unmatched. The CDR3 contains 14 residues. Germline values: CDR1 DFQATT, CDR2 SNEGSKA (reference sequence). The CDR3 protein is CSARGLRGGKEQYF. CDR3 DNA: TGCAGTGCTAGAGGTCTTCGGGGGGGCAAAGAGCAGTACTTC.

The V call is TRBV20-1, the J call TRBJ1-3, with D unclear. CDR3 length: 12 amino acids. V was cut by 6 bases and J by 6 bases, with 12 bases left in between. Germline V gene data show CDR1 as DFQATT and CDR2 as SNEGSKA (reference sequence). CDR3 nucleotides: TGCAGTGCCGCAGAGACCGAAAACACCATATATTTT. Its translation is CSAAETENTIYF.